The sequence of this T cell receptor beta chain was determined in a study of T cell changes during pregnancy in multiple sclerosis (dated by TCRdb to 2018 to 2020). For context, the study as a whole: In women with multiple sclerosis, the researchers looked at how the T cell repertoire shifted as pregnancy progressed.

This clone was recorded only once. Its antigen specificity is not known. No base quality information exists; no much larger clone differs at one position. Library preparation employed the immunoSEQ multiplex PCR assay. Held by TCRdb, this immuneACCESS table contains in-frame sequences only and omits some clones. Under half of the omission traces to an unresolved V gene where checked; the cause of the rest is unknown. The sample has roughly 39,000 clones on record, roughly 88% of them singletons. Less than 1.5% of the sample belongs to the ten largest clones. What was sequenced was PBMCs (not recorded whether the cells were cultured). The TCR was taken from a female donor with multiple sclerosis, enrolled in a pregnancy study.

Read as DNA, the sequence is TGTGCCAGCAGTGGACAGGGAGAGACCCAGTACTTC. Translated, it gives CASSGQGETQYF. The chain was built from TRBV6-5 and TRBJ2-5, and TRBD1 matches 8 of the central bases. Trimming takes 5 bases off V and 4 bases off J; junction bases not matched to a gene: 0. As encoded in the germline V gene, CDR1 is MNHEY while CDR2 is SVGAGI. The CDR3, cysteine through phenylalanine, is 12 amino acids long. The entry retains the CDR3 DNA only, 36 bases that are in frame from base 1.